The clone carrying this TCR beta chain appeared a few times. Its cognate antigen is unknown. This sample is drawn from a study of beta chain features in type 1 diabetes. General study points: Insertion counts at VDJ junctions were lower in type 1 diabetes patients, who also showed more deletions there.

TCRB transcripts that were expressed got sequenced, as all of the isolated RNA had been reverse transcribed. Sequenced by immunoSEQ multiplex PCR; TCRdb stores in-frame clones only, minus some. The table shows about 230,000 clones, with about 9.3% occurring only once. Germline V gene data show CDR1 as SGHRS and CDR2 as YFSETQ. The CDR3 is made up of 13 amino acids. V dropped 1 base and J dropped 9 bases, with 11 bases sitting between them. The sequence derives from a woman aged 18 to 35 in good health. The rearrangement joins TRBV5-1 to TRBJ2-1, with D unresolved. The sample comprised naive CD4+ T cells from blood. CDR3 residues: CASSLYSMGEQFF. DNA of the CDR3: TGCGCCAGCAGCTTGTACAGTATGGGTGAGCAGTTCTTC.